One and the same sample provided the 11 T cell receptor beta chains below, sequenced in a study of CD8 T cells in ankylosing spondylitis (TCRdb year 2017). Findings and caveats that apply to the study as a whole: A TCR beta motif of several highly homologous amino acid variants appeared characteristic of blood from ankylosing spondylitis patients.

These receptors lack a known antigen. The library was made by 5' RACE. Instrument used: Illumina HiSeq 2500. TCRdb reworked the public reads: Q25 trimming with fastp, MiXCR clone assembly, productive beta chains retained. Rows merge per CDR3 protein into single entries with the most common DNA and genes. Within this sample are approximately 520,000 distinct CDR3 sequences, with 5.3% of them counted one time only. The ten largest clones take up under 4.5% of the sample. The sample consisted of blood, either unsorted or a sorted T cell fraction (not recorded which). The receptor set was obtained from a male donor with ankylosing spondylitis.

As regards this clonotype: A much larger clone differs from this one at a single base, so this may be a read error. The chain is built from TRBV24-1 and TRBJ1-1, with TRBD1 matching over 7 bases. With V trimmed by 4 bases and J by 3 bases, 4 bases remained unmatched. This CDR3 spans 14 amino acids. Germline V gene sequence: CDR1 KGHDR, CDR2 SFDVKD. DNA for the CDR3: TGTGCCACCAGTGACTCACAGGGGTACACTGAAGCTTTCTTT. Translating gives CATSDSQGYTEAFF.

This rearrangement joins TRBV19 to TRBJ2-1; D gene uncertain. CDR1 and CDR2 from the germline V gene are LNHDA and SQIVND (reference sequence). This CDR3 spans 12 amino acids. V lost 5 bases, J lost 11 bases, and 13 bases lay in between. The CDR3 DNA is TGTGCCAGTAGTGAAACCCTGTTTAAGCAGTTCTTC. Translation gives CASSETLFKQFF.

This clonotype came up a few times. The V gene is TRBV7-9, the J gene TRBJ2-1; 7 nucleotides align to TRBD2. Trimming at V came to 8 bases and at J to 15 bases, leaving 16 bases not matched to a gene. The CDR3 loop spans 13 amino acids. Germline values: CDR1 SEHNR, CDR2 FQNEAQ (reference sequence). The CDR3 loop reads CASAPPLAAFPFF. The CDR3 nucleotides read TGTGCCAGCGCTCCACCTCTAGCGGCTTTTCCGTTCTTC.

This clonotype was counted ten times or more. The gene calls are TRBV6-1 and TRBJ2-1; maybe TRBD1 (6 bases). V lost 6 bases and J 7 bases, leaving 10 bases between the germline ends. Germline loops: CDR1 MNHNS, CDR2 SASEGT. This CDR3 comprises 12 residues. This chain's CDR3 is CASRKGENEQFF. The CDR3 DNA reads TGTGCCAGCAGGAAGGGGGAGAATGAGCAGTTCTTC.

This clonotype appeared many times. V is TRBV4-3 and J is TRBJ2-1; 12 bases are shared with TRBD2. The trim removed 4 bases at V and 4 bases at J, leaving 5 bases unmatched. This CDR3 is built from 16 residues. Germline lookup yields CDR1 LGHNA and CDR2 YSLEER. The DNA for the CDR3 is TGCGCCAGCAGCCCTCTAGCGGGGGGGCAATACAATGAGCAGTTCTTC. Translated, it gives CASSPLAGGQYNEQFF.

The table lists this clonotype with many counts. The V call is TRBV9, the J call TRBJ1-1; D unresolved. The CDR3 contains 13 residues. Germline assignment: CDR1 SGDLS and CDR2 YYNGEE. V lost 4 bases and J lost 5, with 12 bases in between. The DNA for the CDR3 is TGTGCCAGCAGCTTCGGCCTGGAAACTGAAGCTTTCTTT. It translates to CASSFGLETEAFF.

Many counts were recorded for this clonotype. V gene TRBV10-3 combines with J gene TRBJ1-5; 9 bases fit TRBD1. The CDR3 is 14 residues long. J gave up 4 bases and V 7 bases, and 5 bases lay outside the gene matches. The germline V gene has CDR1 ENHRY and CDR2 SYGVKD. CDR3 protein: CAITGDRANQPQHF. CDR3 coding DNA: TGTGCCATCACTGGGGACAGGGCTAATCAGCCCCAGCATTTT.

This clonotype was detected ten times or more. The genes are TRBV27 and TRBJ2-2, with D uncertain. Trimming pared 6 bases from V and 0 bases from J, leaving 5 bases between. Per the germline V gene, CDR1 is MNHEY and CDR2 is SMNVEV (reference sequence). This CDR3 has 13 residues. The CDR3 region is CASSWTNTGELFF. For the CDR3, the DNA is TGTGCCAGCAGCTGGACGAACACCGGGGAGCTGTTTTTT.

A few counts support this clonotype. Its ends do not fully match the called genes, so a read error is possible. This chain joins TRBV7-7 and TRBJ2-1; 10 bases agree with TRBD2. The CDR3 runs to 14 residues. Germline loops: CDR1 SSHAT, CDR2 FNYEAQ (reference sequence). The CDR3 sequence is CASSLGLATNEQFF. As DNA, the CDR3 is TGTGCTAGCAGCCTGGGACTAGCGACCAATGAGCAGTTCTTC.

The chain employs TRBV11-1 and TRBJ2-2, with 7 bases fitting TRBD1. CDR1 is SGHAT, CDR2 FQDESV, per germline (reference sequence). This CDR3 is 15 amino acids long. V gave up 6 bases and J gave up 5 bases; unmatched junction bases: 9. In DNA form, the CDR3 reads TGTGCCAGCAGACCACAGGGGAAGGGTACCGGGGAGCTGTTTTTT. Protein: CASRPQGKGTGELFF.

This clonotype was counted ten times or more. This rearrangement joins TRBV6-1 to TRBJ2-5; 8 bases are a match to TRBD2. This CDR3 contains 15 residues. Germline assignment: CDR1 MNHNS and CDR2 SASEGT. V trimming: 6 bases; J trimming: 4 bases; junction bases outside the gene matches: 10. The CDR3 spells CASSPVGTRGETQYF. The CDR3 DNA reads TGTGCCAGCAGCCCAGTCGGGACTAGGGGAGAGACCCAGTACTTC.